Following are 24 T cell receptor beta chains from one sample sequenced in a study of post-analysis software for immune sequencing data. Study results and caveats: Compared with controls, patients had more of about five TRBV segments, including TRBV5-6, TRBV5-1 and TRBV20-1.

TCR beta libraries were prepared from cDNA with unique molecular identifiers. TCRdb called the PCR reads again in MiXCR, with one record for every CDR3 protein. The sample contains hundreds of thousands of distinct CDR3 sequences, around 40% of which appear only once. Their antigen targets remain unknown. Sequencing used blood. These receptors were collected from a girl between 10 and 17 years old with multiple sclerosis.

The chain recombines TRBV29-1 with TRBJ2-1; TRBD2 matches 13 bases. Germline assignment: CDR1 SQVTM and CDR2 ANQGSEA. V was clipped by 6 bases and J by 3 bases; unmatched bases: 11. The CDR3 sequence is 17 residues long. The CDR3 bases are TGCAGCGTGCGCGCCGGGACTAGCGGGATCCTCTACAATGAGCAGTTCTTC. Translated: CSVRAGTSGILYNEQFF.

The chain employs TRBV7-2 and TRBJ2-7; TRBD2 is a possible D gene (7 bases). The CDR3 contains 14 residues. The V end lost 5 bases, the J end lost 7 bases, and 18 bases lay between the germline ends. In germline, CDR1 is SGHTA, CDR2 FQGNSA. DNA for the CDR3: TGTGCCAGCAGCCCTAAATGGGGGGGGCGTGAGCAGTACTTC. Amino acids: CASSPKWGGREQYF.

The chain has TRBV20-1 and TRBJ1-1; D not resolved. The CDR3 is 12 amino acids. Germline CDR1 is DFQATT and CDR2 is SNEGSKA (reference sequence). The germline V and J ends were trimmed by 3 bases and 8 bases, with 13 bases remaining between them. The CDR3 DNA is TGCAGTGCTAGGCGGACGACAATCGAAGCTTTCTTT. This sequence encodes CSARRTTIEAFF.

The genes are TRBV5-1 and TRBJ1-2, with D perhaps matching TRBD1 (6 bases). This CDR3 has 14 residues. The germline V gene encodes CDR1 SGHRS and CDR2 YFSETQ. V gave up 4 bases and J gave up 1 base, with 11 bases separating them. CDR3 protein: CASSPRTDNYGYTF. In DNA form, the CDR3 reads TGCGCCAGCAGCCCAAGGACAGATAACTATGGCTACACCTTC.

The gene calls are TRBV20-1 and TRBJ2-1; 10 bases agree with TRBD2. The J call may be mistaken, given a closer DNA end match to TRBJ2-7. The germline gives CDR1 DFQATT, CDR2 SNEGSKA (reference sequence). The CDR3 length is 16 residues. The CDR3 here is CSANTRLAGIYNEQYF. DNA for the CDR3: TGCAGTGCCAATACTCGACTAGCGGGCATCTACAATGAGCAGTACTTC.

The sample holds a few counts of this clonotype. The V and J genes are TRBV7-8 and TRBJ2-7; 7 bases align to TRBD1. CDR3 length equals 15 residues. CDR1 is SGHVS, CDR2 FQNEAQ, per germline. V lost 4 bases to trimming and J lost 1 base; unmatched junction nucleotides: 7. In DNA form, the CDR3 reads TGTGCCAGCAGCTCCCAAGGACAGGTTTCCTACGAGCAGTACTTC. It yields the protein CASSSQGQVSYEQYF.

The V call is TRBV28, the J call TRBJ1-4, with D possibly TRBD1 on 6 matching bases. Deletions cut 6 bases from V and 8 bases from J, with 19 bases between. The CDR3 is 15 amino acids. Per the germline V gene, CDR1 is MDHEN and CDR2 is SYDVKM. The CDR3 DNA sequence: TGTGCCAGCAGAGAACCAGGGGCTCGCGAGGAAAAACTGTTTTTT. Translating gives CASREPGAREEKLFF.

About this clonotype itself: A read error may produce the germline difference seen at one junction end. This chain uses TRBV7-3 with TRBJ2-7; 7 bases line up with TRBD1. The CDR3 length is 15 residues. Per germline, CDR1 SGHTA and CDR2 FQGTGA. The CDR3 DNA reads as TGTGCCAGCAGCTTGGGGACAGCCTTAGAGTACGTGCAGTACTTC. It yields the protein CASSLGTALEYVQYF.

A few counts support this clonotype. CDR3 bases: TGCAGCGTTGAAAAGGGGATACAGAACTTCTATGGCTACACCTTC. It encodes CSVEKGIQNFYGYTF. The chain carries TRBV29-1 and TRBJ1-2; the D gene is possibly TRBD1 (5 bases). Looked up from germline, CDR1 is SQVTM and CDR2 is ANQGSEA. This CDR3 spans 15 amino acids. Trimming pared 2 bases from V and 4 bases from J, leaving 17 bases between.

The chain combines TRBV7-3 with TRBJ2-1; D perhaps matches TRBD1 (6 bases). The CDR3 has 16 residues. V lost 4 bases and J lost 6, with 19 bases in between. The germline V gene has CDR1 SGHTA and CDR2 FQGTGA. The CDR3 sequence: CASSWMGARGSNEQFF. The CDR3 DNA reads TGTGCCAGCAGCTGGATGGGGGCCAGGGGAAGCAATGAGCAGTTCTTC. Based on the CDR3 plus reference TRBV7-3 and TRBJ2-1, the full variable domain is GAGVSQTPSNKVTEKGKYVELRCDPISGHTALYWYRQSLGQGPEFLIYFQGTGAADDSGLPNDRFFAVRPEGSVSTLKIQRTERGDSAVYLCASSWMGARGSNEQFFGPGTRLTVL.

The V gene is TRBV20-1, the J gene TRBJ2-1; TRBD2 might be the D (6 bases). The J call is uncertain, as TRBJ2-7 better fits the DNA end. This CDR3 is built from 14 residues. The V gene's germline CDR1 is DFQATT and CDR2 SNEGSKA (reference sequence). CDR3 in amino acids: CSARAGVHFNEQYF. The DNA of the CDR3 is TGCAGTGCTAGAGCGGGAGTTCACTTCAATGAGCAGTACTTC.

This clonotype was counted only a few times. In nucleotides, the CDR3 is TGTGCCAGCAGTGCCGGTTACACAGATACGCAGTATTTT. Protein sequence: CASSAGYTDTQYF. This chain joins TRBV2 and TRBJ2-3; D gene uncertain. CDR1 SNHLY and CDR2 FYNNEI come from the germline V gene. The CDR3 extends over 13 amino acids. The V end lost 4 bases, the J end lost 2 bases, and 7 bases lay between the germline ends.

Many counts were recorded for this clonotype. This CDR3 reads CASSVGFSYEQYF. CDR3 bases: TGTGCCAGCAGCGTAGGGTTCTCCTACGAGCAGTACTTC. The genes are TRBV9 and TRBJ2-7; D remains unclear. The germline V gene encodes CDR1 SGDLS and CDR2 YYNGEE. The length of the CDR3 is 13 residues. The V gene lost 0 bases and the J gene lost 0 bases, with 4 bases spanning the gap.

The chain employs TRBV28 and TRBJ2-5, with no clear D. The ends were cut back, 6 bases at V and 4 bases at J, with 18 bases in the middle. Germline values: CDR1 MDHEN, CDR2 SYDVKM. CDR3 length: 15 residues. CDR3 residues: CASSVQTGYPETQYF. CDR3 coding DNA: TGTGCCAGCAGCGTCCAAACCGGGTATCCAGAGACCCAGTACTTC.

V usage is TRBV6-5 and J usage is TRBJ1-6; TRBD1 aligns across 7 bases. Germline assignment: CDR1 MNHEY and CDR2 SVGAGI. The CDR3 is 16 residues long. The V and J ends lost 4 bases and 7 bases, in that order; junction bases with no gene match: 10. CDR3 sequence reads: CASSSPTGTANSPLHF. CDR3 nucleotide sequence: TGTGCCAGCAGTTCTCCCACCGGGACAGCGAATTCACCCCTCCACTTT.

This clonotype came up many times. J is TRBJ2-7 and V is TRBV20-1; TRBD2 matches at 10 bases. The CDR3 has 13 residues. Trimming at V came to 5 bases and at J to 3 bases, leaving 4 bases not matched to a gene. Germline V gives CDR1 DFQATT, CDR2 SNEGSKA (reference sequence). The CDR3, as DNA: TGCAGTGCTCGCGGACTAGCGGACTACGAGCAGTACTTC. Its protein is CSARGLADYEQYF.

The table lists this clonotype with a count of one. The chain uses TRBV6-5 and TRBJ2-1, with D possibly matching TRBD1 (6 bases). The CDR3 runs to 18 residues. Germline loops: CDR1 MNHEY, CDR2 SVGAGI. Trimming removed 4 bases at V and 0 bases at J, with 19 bases between. This CDR3 reads CASSSKAKDSSSYNEQFF. CDR3 sequence (DNA): TGTGCCAGCAGTTCTAAGGCTAAGGACAGCAGCTCCTACAATGAGCAGTTCTTC.

The chain employs TRBV5-1 and TRBJ2-1; 9 bases are shared with TRBD2. J was trimmed by 9 bases and V by 4 bases; bases with no gene match: 17. The CDR3 is made up of 17 amino acids. The V gene's germline CDR1 is SGHRS and CDR2 YFSETQ. CDR3 sequence (DNA): TGCGCCAGCAGCCCCCGTCCCTCGCGGGAGGGCCTGGGTGAGCAGTTCTTC. The encoded protein is CASSPRPSREGLGEQFF.

This clonotype has just one count. This chain uses TRBV6-5 with TRBJ2-6, with 7 positions matching TRBD1. The germline V gene encodes CDR1 MNHEY and CDR2 SVGAGI. V was clipped by 0 bases and J by 3 bases; unmatched bases: 8. The CDR3 is made up of 18 amino acids. CDR3 in amino acids: CASSYSSQGVNGANVLTF. The CDR3 region has the DNA TGTGCCAGCAGTTACTCGAGTCAGGGGGTAAATGGGGCCAACGTCCTGACTTTC.

The chain links TRBV19 to TRBJ2-3; D perhaps matches TRBD2 (6 bases). V lost 4 bases to trimming and J lost 0 bases, with 17 bases between them. The CDR3 sequence is 17 residues long. Germline loops: CDR1 LNHDA, CDR2 SQIVND (reference sequence). DNA of the CDR3: TGTGCCAGTAGTACCCGAGCTAGCGCGACCAGCACAGATACGCAGTATTTT. It is translated as CASSTRASATSTDTQYF.

CDR3 amino acids: CAISEGRRGTTYEQYF. The DNA for the CDR3 is TGTGCCATCAGTGAGGGTCGTAGGGGGACGACTTACGAGCAGTACTTC. The chain combines TRBV10-3 with TRBJ2-7, with D possibly TRBD1 on 6 matching bases. The V and J ends lost 2 bases and 4 bases respectively, with 18 bases between them. This CDR3 comprises 16 residues. Germline V gene sequence: CDR1 ENHRY, CDR2 SYGVKD.

The chain links TRBV7-2 to TRBJ1-2, with TRBD1 matching 7 bases. The CDR3 has 14 amino acids. The germline gives CDR1 SGHTA, CDR2 FQGNSA. V lost 4 bases, J lost 6 bases, and 8 bases stayed unmatched. CDR3 in amino acids: CASSSRQGINGYTF. The CDR3 nucleotides read TGTGCCAGCAGCTCCCGACAGGGAATAAATGGCTACACCTTC.

The chain employs TRBV27 and TRBJ2-1; D remains unclear. V lost 1 base and J 10 bases, leaving 8 bases between the germline ends. This CDR3 has 12 amino acids. Germline loops: CDR1 MNHEY, CDR2 SMNVEV (reference sequence). The CDR3 DNA follows: TGTGCCAGCAGTTTATATGGCAGAGAGCAGTTCTTC. It translates to CASSLYGREQFF.

The chain has TRBV20-1 and TRBJ2-3; 7 positions match TRBD1. J was trimmed by 4 bases and V by 3 bases; bases with no gene match: 7. This CDR3 is 14 amino acids long. Per germline, CDR1 DFQATT and CDR2 SNEGSKA (reference sequence). DNA of the CDR3: TGCAGTGCTAGGGTCCCGGGACAGCCAGATACGCAGTATTTT. Translation: CSARVPGQPDTQYF.